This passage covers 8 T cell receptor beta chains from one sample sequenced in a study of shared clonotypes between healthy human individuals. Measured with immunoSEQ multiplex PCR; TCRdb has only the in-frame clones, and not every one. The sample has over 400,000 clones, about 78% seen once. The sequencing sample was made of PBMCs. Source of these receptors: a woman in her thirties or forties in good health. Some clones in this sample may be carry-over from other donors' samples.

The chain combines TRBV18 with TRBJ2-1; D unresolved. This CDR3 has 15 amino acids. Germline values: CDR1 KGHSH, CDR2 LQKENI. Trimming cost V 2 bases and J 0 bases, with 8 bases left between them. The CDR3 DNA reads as TGTGCCAGCTCACCAAGTCAGCTCTCCTACAATGAGCAGTTCTTC. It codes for CASSPSQLSYNEQFF.

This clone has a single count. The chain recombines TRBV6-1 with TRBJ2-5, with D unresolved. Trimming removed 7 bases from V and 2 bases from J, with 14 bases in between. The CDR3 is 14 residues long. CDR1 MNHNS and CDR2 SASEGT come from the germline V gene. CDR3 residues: CASNQDWVQETQYF. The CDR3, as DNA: TGTGCCAGCAACCAAGACTGGGTACAAGAGACCCAGTACTTC.

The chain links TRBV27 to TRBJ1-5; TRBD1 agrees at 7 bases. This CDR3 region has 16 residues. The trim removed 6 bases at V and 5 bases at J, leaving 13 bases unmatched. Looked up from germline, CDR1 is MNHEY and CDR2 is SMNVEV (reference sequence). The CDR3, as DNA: TGTGCCAGCAGACCGGGGAGGGGGCAAAGGGATCAGCCCCAGCATTTT. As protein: CASRPGRGQRDQPQHF.

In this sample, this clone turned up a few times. The CDR3 DNA reads as TGTGCCAGCAGCCAAGACTGGGGACTTGGAAACACCATATATTTT. Protein: CASSQDWGLGNTIYF. The J gene is TRBJ1-3, the V gene TRBV14, with D possibly TRBD1 on 5 matching bases. Between the trimmed V and J ends, which lost 0 bases and 3 bases, there was a span of 9 bases. CDR3 length: 15 amino acids. Germline CDR1 SGHDN, CDR2 FVKESK.

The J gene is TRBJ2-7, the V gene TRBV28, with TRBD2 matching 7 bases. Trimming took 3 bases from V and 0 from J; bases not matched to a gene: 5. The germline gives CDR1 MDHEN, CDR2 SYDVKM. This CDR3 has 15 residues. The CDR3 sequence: CASSLERDYSYEQYF. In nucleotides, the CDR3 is TGTGCCAGCAGTTTGGAGCGGGATTACTCCTACGAGCAGTACTTC.

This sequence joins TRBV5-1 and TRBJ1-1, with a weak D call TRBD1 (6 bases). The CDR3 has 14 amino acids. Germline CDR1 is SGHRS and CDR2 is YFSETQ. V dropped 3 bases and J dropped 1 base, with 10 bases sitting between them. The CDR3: CASSYQGQNTEAFF. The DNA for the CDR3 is TGCGCCAGCAGCTACCAGGGGCAGAACACTGAAGCTTTCTTT.

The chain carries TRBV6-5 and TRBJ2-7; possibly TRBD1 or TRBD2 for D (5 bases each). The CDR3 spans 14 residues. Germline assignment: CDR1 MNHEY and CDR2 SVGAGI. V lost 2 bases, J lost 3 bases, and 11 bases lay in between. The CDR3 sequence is CASSYREGDYEQYF. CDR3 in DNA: TGTGCCAGCAGTTACCGGGAAGGGGACTACGAGCAGTACTTC.

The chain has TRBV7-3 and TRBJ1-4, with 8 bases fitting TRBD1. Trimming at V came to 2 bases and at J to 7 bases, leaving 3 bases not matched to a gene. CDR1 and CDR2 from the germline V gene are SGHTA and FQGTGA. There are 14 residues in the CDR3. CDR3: CASSLGRGREKLFF. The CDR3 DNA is TGTGCCAGCAGCTTAGGCAGGGGGCGTGAAAAACTGTTTTTT.